Below are 18 T cell receptor beta chains sequenced from a single sample in a study of cytomegalovirus exposure and HLA in healthy donors. It was with 60 Vbeta and 13 Jbeta primers that the PCR ran. Clones were read by immunoSEQ multiplex PCR, and TCRdb kept only the in-frame ones, dropping some. The data show 100,000 to 150,000 clones, around 67% seen once. Sequenced material: PBMCs. These receptors originate from a woman aged 35 to 49 in good health and CMV-seronegative.

This chain connects TRBV5-1 to TRBJ1-4; 7 bases line up with TRBD1. The CDR3 spans 17 residues. Trimming removed 4 bases from V and 8 bases from J; junction bases left unmatched: 17. Germline CDR1 is SGHRS and CDR2 is YFSETQ. The CDR3 loop reads CASSATGAPDNSEKLFF. The CDR3 nucleotides read TGCGCCAGCAGCGCTACAGGGGCGCCGGATAATAGCGAAAAACTGTTTTTT.

As for this clone: The junction and the germline gene differ at one end; a read error may be behind it. This chain connects TRBV6-6 to TRBJ1-5; TRBD1 matches at 8 bases. The germline V gene has CDR1 MNHNY and CDR2 SVGAGI (reference sequence). The CDR3 loop spans 14 amino acids. CDR3 protein: CTSSGQGSNQPQHF. CDR3 in DNA: TGTACCAGCAGTGGACAGGGTAGCAATCAGCCCCAGCATTTT.

This chain links TRBV4-1 with TRBJ2-7, with D tentatively TRBD1 (5 bases). The CDR3 is 16 residues long. With 2 bases removed from V and 4 bases from J, the gap between germline ends came to 18 bases. The V gene's germline CDR1 is MGHRA and CDR2 YSYEKL. CDR3 region: CASSQTGGNDVYEQYF. In nucleotides, the CDR3 is TGCGCCAGCAGCCAAACAGGTGGTAACGACGTATACGAGCAGTACTTC.

The V and J genes are TRBV5-1 and TRBJ2-7; a possible D gene is TRBD2 (6 bases). Looked up from germline, CDR1 is SGHRS and CDR2 is YFSETQ. The V and J ends lost 0 bases and 0 bases respectively, with 10 bases between them. The CDR3 consists of 15 residues. The CDR3 is CASSLAAGSSYEQYF. The CDR3 DNA reads as TGCGCCAGCAGCTTGGCCGCGGGGAGCTCCTACGAGCAGTACTTC.

The chain joins TRBV4-1 to TRBJ2-5, with TRBD2 matching over 9 bases. This CDR3 has 15 residues. V lost 1 base, J lost 7 bases, and 7 bases stayed unmatched. The germline V gene encodes CDR1 MGHRA and CDR2 YSYEKL. The CDR3 DNA reads TGCGCCAGCAGCCAAGTGGGACTAGCCACAGGGACCCAGTACTTC. Protein product: CASSQVGLATGTQYF.

This chain connects TRBV30 to TRBJ2-7; perhaps TRBD2 as D (5 bases). The germline V and J ends were trimmed by 4 bases and 3 bases, with 19 bases remaining between them. CDR1 and CDR2 (germline): GTSNPN, SVGIG (reference sequence). CDR3 size: 15 residues. CDR3 sequence: CAWTVRFAGSYEQYF. Here the CDR3 DNA reads TGTGCCTGGACAGTCCGTTTCGCGGGTAGCTACGAGCAGTACTTC.

This sequence joins TRBV7-9 and TRBJ2-5, with TRBD2 identical over 8 bases. Trimming at V came to 5 bases and at J to 5 bases, leaving 7 bases not matched to a gene. This CDR3 comprises 14 residues. Germline V lookup: CDR1 SEHNR, CDR2 FQNEAQ (reference sequence). The CDR3 sequence: CASSRTGGGETQYF. The CDR3 nucleotides read TGTGCCAGCAGCCGAACGGGCGGGGGGGAGACCCAGTACTTC.

The chain joins TRBV9 to TRBJ2-7, with TRBD2 as a possible D gene (6 bases). CDR3 length: 14 amino acids. Germline V gene sequence: CDR1 SGDLS, CDR2 YYNGEE. Trimming shortened V by 0 bases and J by 5 bases, and 12 bases separated the two germline ends. The chain's CDR3 is CASSVAGEDHEQYF. DNA of the CDR3: TGTGCCAGCAGCGTAGCGGGGGAAGACCACGAGCAGTACTTC.

The V call is TRBV29-1, the J call TRBJ2-7; 10 bases align to TRBD1. CDR1 and CDR2 (germline): SQVTM, ANQGSEA. Trimming cost V 6 bases and J 6 bases; bases outside gene matches: 11. CDR3 length equals 14 residues. The CDR3 DNA follows: TGCAGCGTCGCGGGGGGACAGGGGATCGCCGAGCAGTACTTC. This translates into CSVAGGQGIAEQYF.

The V call is TRBV7-2, the J call TRBJ2-7; the match to TRBD1 covers 9 bases. Looked up from germline, CDR1 is SGHTA and CDR2 is FQGNSA. J gave up 5 bases and V 3 bases, and 8 bases lay outside the gene matches. The CDR3 is 15 residues long. The CDR3 DNA is TGTGCCAGCAGCTTTTCCGGGACAGGGTCGAACGAGCAGTACTTC. Translating gives CASSFSGTGSNEQYF.

V gene TRBV7-2 combines with J gene TRBJ2-7; TRBD2 might be the D (6 bases). The CDR3 loop spans 16 amino acids. V was trimmed by 0 bases and J by 0 bases, leaving 12 bases between them. Looked up from germline, CDR1 is SGHTA and CDR2 is FQGNSA. The CDR3 reads CASSLAGTPSSYEQYF. CDR3 in DNA: TGTGCCAGCAGCTTAGCCGGGACTCCCAGCTCCTACGAGCAGTACTTC.

The J gene is TRBJ2-1, the V gene TRBV28; TRBD1 agrees at 11 bases. V lost 6 bases to trimming and J lost 6 bases; unmatched junction nucleotides: 10. The CDR3 covers 16 residues. The germline V gene has CDR1 MDHEN and CDR2 SYDVKM. As DNA, the CDR3 is TGTGCCAGCAGATCTTACCGGGACAGGGGGTCCAATGAGCAGTTCTTC. It is translated as CASRSYRDRGSNEQFF.

This clone appeared a single time. The V gene is TRBV28, the J gene TRBJ1-2; D is ambiguous. V was shortened by 8 bases and J by 0 bases, with 4 bases between the two germline ends. Germline loops: CDR1 MDHEN, CDR2 SYDVKM. This CDR3 has 11 residues. CDR3 DNA sequence: TGTGCCAGCGGGCCTAACTATGGCTACACCTTC. It specifies CASGPNYGYTF.

The CDR3 sequence: CASSPLPPTGTRSGANVLTF. The DNA for the CDR3 is TGTGCCAGCTCACCACTGCCCCCTACAGGGACCCGCTCTGGGGCCAACGTCCTGACTTTC. The rearrangement joins TRBV18 to TRBJ2-6, with D maybe TRBD1 (6 bases). V gave up 1 base and J gave up 0 bases, with 19 bases separating them. The length of the CDR3 is 20 residues. The germline V gene encodes CDR1 KGHSH and CDR2 LQKENI.

The V gene is TRBV28, the J gene TRBJ2-1, with 10 bases lining up with TRBD2. The CDR3 has 18 amino acids. Germline V gene lookup returns CDR1 MDHEN and CDR2 SYDVKM. The V and J ends lost 2 bases and 8 bases, in that order; junction bases with no gene match: 15. In nucleotides, the CDR3 is TGTGCCAGCAGTTTAATTAGCGGGGGGCTCGGGAGTGGCGATGAGCAGTTCTTC. It yields the protein CASSLISGGLGSGDEQFF. Drawing the rest from reference TRBV28 and TRBJ2-1, the complete variable domain is DVKVTQSSRYLVKRTGEKVFLECVQDMDHENMFWYRQDPGLGLRLIYFSYDVKMKEKGDIPEGYSVSREKKERFSLILESASTNQTSMYLCASSLISGGLGSGDEQFFGPGTRLTVL.

The chain recombines TRBV5-8 with TRBJ2-5; 11 bases fit TRBD1. This CDR3 contains 15 residues. The germline V gene has CDR1 SGHTS and CDR2 YDEGEE. V trimming: 4 bases; J trimming: 2 bases; junction bases outside the gene matches: 4. In DNA, the CDR3 is TGTGCCAGCAGCATCGGGACAGGGGGGCAAGAGACCCAGTACTTC. The encoded protein is CASSIGTGGQETQYF.

This chain uses TRBV10-2 with TRBJ1-1; 7 bases are a match to TRBD1. This CDR3 spans 15 amino acids. The germline V gene has CDR1 WSHSY and CDR2 SAAADI. Unmatched junction bases numbered 10, after V lost 4 bases and J lost 5 bases. The CDR3 protein is CASSAPWGRGTEAFF. The CDR3 DNA sequence: TGCGCCAGCAGTGCCCCTTGGGGCAGGGGGACTGAAGCTTTCTTT.

The rearrangement uses TRBV7-2 and TRBJ2-3; D not certain. Germline V gene sequence: CDR1 SGHTA, CDR2 FQGNSA. Trimming removed 5 bases from V and 2 bases from J, with 11 bases in between. This CDR3 has 14 residues. The CDR3 region is CASSLSGYTDTQYF. The CDR3 DNA sequence: TGTGCCAGCAGCCTATCGGGTTACACAGATACGCAGTATTTT.